One and the same sample provided the 13 T cell receptor beta chains below, sequenced in a study of blood T cell dynamics during melanoma immunotherapy. Clones were read by immunoSEQ multiplex PCR, and TCRdb kept only the in-frame ones, dropping some. This repertoire shows 25,000 to 30,000 clones, roughly 83% found once; its top ten account for around 10%. The time point here: week 3, after first cycle of checkpoint inhibitor. This specimen was blood, taken from a patient treated with checkpoint blockade. The receptors derive from a human donor with melanoma.

This clone came up a few times. V and J are TRBV7-2 and TRBJ1-2; weak D call: TRBD1 (6 bases). Germline-derived CDR1 and CDR2 are SGHTA and FQGNSA. V was trimmed by 5 bases and J by 7 bases, leaving 20 bases between them. The CDR3 has 15 residues. CDR3 region: CASSGGQFSKGGYTF. CDR3 DNA: TGTGCCAGCAGCGGTGGACAGTTTTCGAAAGGTGGCTACACCTTC.

The V call is TRBV19, the J call TRBJ2-7, with 9 bases lining up with TRBD1. The J segment lost 5 bases and the V segment lost 4 bases, leaving 9 bases of the junction unmatched. This CDR3 has 15 residues. The germline CDR1 and CDR2 sequences are LNHDA and SQIVND (reference sequence). CDR3 coding DNA: TGTGCCAGTAGTAACTCGGGACAGGGTTTGGACGAGCAGTACTTC. This encodes CASSNSGQGLDEQYF.

The chain recombines TRBV5-1 with TRBJ2-5; tentative D call: TRBD1 (5 bases). V lost 0 bases, J lost 5 bases, and 11 bases lay in between. The germline V gene has CDR1 SGHRS and CDR2 YFSETQ. The CDR3 covers 14 residues. CDR3 sequence (DNA): TGCGCCAGCAGCTTGGGGGGCGTTGGGGAGACCCAGTACTTC. Amino acids: CASSLGGVGETQYF.

The chain recombines TRBV5-1 with TRBJ1-5; D is ambiguous. The V end lost 0 bases, the J end lost 7 bases, and 14 bases lay between the germline ends. Germline V gene sequence: CDR1 SGHRS, CDR2 YFSETQ. This CDR3 region has 15 residues. CDR3 in amino acids: CASSLGGTGNQPQHF. The CDR3 bases are TGCGCCAGCAGCTTGGGGGGTACGGGGAACCAGCCCCAGCATTTT. Filled out from reference TRBV5-1 and TRBJ1-5, the complete variable domain reads KAGVTQTPRYLIKTRGQQVTLSCSPISGHRSVSWYQQTPGQGLQFLFEYFSETQRNKGNFPGRFSGRQFSNSRSEMNVSTLELGDSALYLCASSLGGTGNQPQHFGDGTRLSIL.

The gene calls are TRBV6-5 and TRBJ2-1, with unresolved D. Trimming cost V 4 bases and J 7 bases, with 20 bases left between them. CDR1 MNHEY and CDR2 SVGAGI come from the germline V gene. The CDR3 is made up of 16 amino acids. CDR3 bases: TGTGCCAGCAGTTTACGGCCGGATCCCTCGAGGAATGAGCAGTTCTTC. Encoded protein: CASSLRPDPSRNEQFF.

This rearrangement joins TRBV6-5 to TRBJ1-1; no clear D gene. The CDR3 sequence is 14 residues long. The V end was cut by 0 bases, the J end by 4 bases, with 9 bases between. Germline CDR1 is MNHEY and CDR2 is SVGAGI. As DNA, the CDR3 is TGTGCCAGCAGTTACTCGATTACAGCCACTGAAGCTTTCTTT. It translates to CASSYSITATEAFF.

V and J are TRBV5-1 and TRBJ1-1; the D is unclear. Trimming removed 4 bases at V and 0 bases at J, with 4 bases between. Germline V lookup: CDR1 SGHRS, CDR2 YFSETQ. CDR3 length equals 12 residues. CDR3 nucleotide sequence: TGCGCCAGCAGCCTAATGAACACTGAAGCTTTCTTT. Translation gives CASSLMNTEAFF.

This clone has only a few counts. The V call is TRBV19, the J call TRBJ1-3; 8 nucleotides align to TRBD1. The trim removed 4 bases at V and 15 bases at J, leaving 8 bases unmatched. Germline CDR1 and CDR2: LNHDA and SQIVND (reference sequence). The CDR3 totals 12 residues. CDR3 sequence: CASSTRGQGQYF. In DNA form, the CDR3 reads TGTGCCAGTAGTACCCGAGGACAGGGCCAATATTTT. Full variable domain (remainder filled in from reference TRBV19 and TRBJ1-3): DGGITQSPKYLFRKEGQNVTLSCEQNLNHDAMYWYRQDPGQGLRLIYYSQIVNDFQKGDIAEGYSVSREKKESFPLTVTSAQKNPTAFYLCASSTRGQGQYFGEGSWLTVV.

V gene TRBV7-9 combines with J gene TRBJ2-7; 7 nucleotides line up with TRBD1. The V segment lost 4 bases and the J segment 0 bases; nucleotides outside the gene matches: 3. Germline CDR1 SEHNR, CDR2 FQNEAQ (reference sequence). This CDR3 region has 14 residues. CDR3 sequence (DNA): TGTGCCAGCAGCTGGGACAGACTCTCCTACGAGCAGTACTTC. Amino acids: CASSWDRLSYEQYF. The whole variable domain, remainder taken from reference TRBV7-9 and TRBJ2-7, is DTGVSQNPRHKITKRGQNVTFRCDPISEHNRLYWYRQTLGQGPEFLTYFQNEAQLEKSRLLSDRFSAERPKGSFSTLEIQRTEQGDSAMYLCASSWDRLSYEQYFGPGTRLTVT.

The chain carries TRBV7-2 and TRBJ1-4; D unclear. The V gene's germline CDR1 is SGHTA and CDR2 FQGNSA. This CDR3 spans 16 amino acids. The V gene lost 5 bases and the J gene lost 0 bases, with 13 bases spanning the gap. CDR3 in DNA: TGTGCCAGCAGCCACGGCGGGCTCGCAACTAATGAAAAACTGTTTTTT. Its translation: CASSHGGLATNEKLFF. The full variable domain, rest sourced from reference TRBV7-2 and TRBJ1-4, is GAGVSQSPSNKVTEKGKDVELRCDPISGHTALYWYRQSLGQGLEFLIYFQGNSAPDKSGLPSDRFSAERTGGSVSTLTIQRTQQEDSAVYLCASSHGGLATNEKLFFGSGTQLSVL.

This clone was counted between two and nine times. This rearrangement joins TRBV27 to TRBJ2-5; TRBD1 agrees at 7 bases. The length of the CDR3 is 16 residues. The germline V gene encodes CDR1 MNHEY and CDR2 SMNVEV (reference sequence). V trimming: 7 bases; J trimming: 5 bases; junction bases outside the gene matches: 16. CDR3 in DNA: TGTGCCAGCACCTTTACAAGGGGGCGGATTGTTGAGACCCAGTACTTC. Protein sequence: CASTFTRGRIVETQYF.

The chain carries TRBV7-8 and TRBJ2-7; D remains ambiguous. The germline CDR1 and CDR2 sequences are SGHVS and FQNEAQ. The CDR3 loop spans 15 amino acids. The ends were cut back, 5 bases at V and 0 bases at J, with 14 bases in the middle. The CDR3 sequence: CASSPRRGSSYEQYF. The CDR3 coding sequence is TGTGCCAGCAGCCCCCGGCGTGGAAGCTCCTACGAGCAGTACTTC.

J is TRBJ1-1 and V is TRBV10-2; no clear D gene. There are 13 residues in the CDR3. V lost 9 bases, J lost 3 bases, and 14 bases lay in between. Looked up from germline, CDR1 is WSHSY and CDR2 is SAAADI. CDR3 in DNA: TGCGCCAGTGGGCCCCGCGGGCACACTGAAGCTTTCTTT. Its protein product is CASGPRGHTEAFF.